This T cell receptor beta chain was sequenced for a study of T cells in Graves' hyperthyroidism and ophthalmopathy. This clonotype was observed many times. Template material for amplifying TCR beta CDR3 regions consisted of RNA transcripts. During a first-round RT-PCR of the TCR CDR3, the HTBI primer set was used. TCRdb redid the calling of the multiplex PCR reads with MiXCR, one entry per CDR3 protein. The profile shows about 480,000 distinct CDR3 sequences, approximately 14% of them singletons. The V gene lost 6 bases and the J gene lost 6 bases, with 8 bases spanning the gap. Germline values: CDR1 MDHEN, CDR2 SYDVKM. CDR3 length: 12 residues. Stability of Graves' hyperthyroidism was defined as absent ophthalmopathy progression within 18 months. Extraction of PBMCs used approximately 10 ml of fresh peripheral blood.

This sequence originates from a young woman with Graves' hyperthyroidism. V is TRBV28 and J is TRBJ2-2, with D perhaps matching TRBD1 (5 bases). The material sequenced was blood. The CDR3 loop reads CASSQGSGELFF. Written as DNA, the CDR3 is TGTGCCAGCAGCCAGGGTTCCGGGGAGCTGTTTTTT.